This entry lists 26 T cell receptor beta chains sequenced from one sample in a study of shared clonotypes between healthy human individuals. The table came from immunoSEQ multiplex PCR; TCRdb's copy has only in-frame clones and leaves some out. The table lists over 2 million clones, about 95% of them singletons. CD8 cells classed as naive were CD45RO-negative and positively selected for CCR7, excluding terminally differentiated effector memory CD45RA+ cells. The sequencing input was naive CD8+ T cells sorted from blood. These receptors were taken from a man younger than 35 in good health.

Written as DNA, the CDR3 is TGTGCCAGCAGCCCCGGACAGGGCGGAGGAAACACCATATATTTT. Translating gives CASSPGQGGGNTIYF. The rearrangement links TRBV5-6 to TRBJ1-3, with 8 bases identical to TRBD1. The germline gives CDR1 SGHDT, CDR2 YYEEEE. The CDR3 loop spans 15 amino acids. V shed 4 bases and J 4 bases; nucleotides not matched to a gene: 7.

In regard to this clone: The same CDR3 can be traced to other DNA sequences in this sample. This sequence joins TRBV9 and TRBJ2-7; 7 nucleotides agree with TRBD1. Germline V gene sequence: CDR1 SGDLS, CDR2 YYNGEE. V lost 3 bases, J lost 1 base, and 7 bases stayed unmatched. There are 15 residues in the CDR3. Written as DNA, the CDR3 is TGTGCCAGCAGCGCGGGACAGTCACCATCCTACGAGCAGTACTTC. The encoded protein is CASSAGQSPSYEQYF.

The chain combines TRBV5-8 with TRBJ2-2, with 8 bases identical to TRBD1. The germline gives CDR1 SGHTS, CDR2 YDEGEE. CDR3 length equals 15 residues. V lost 0 bases to trimming and J lost 4 bases; unmatched junction nucleotides: 2. The CDR3 DNA is TGTGCCAGCAGCTTGGAACAGGGGGTCACCGGGGAGCTGTTTTTT. It translates to CASSLEQGVTGELFF.

This clone was counted a single time. The chain recombines TRBV4-1 with TRBJ1-2, with D possibly matching TRBD1 (5 bases). CDR3 size: 13 residues. Germline V gene data show CDR1 as MGHRA and CDR2 as YSYEKL. Between the trimmed V and J ends, which lost 1 base and 8 bases, there was a span of 11 bases. The chain's CDR3 is CASSQGQSLGYTF. DNA for the CDR3: TGCGCCAGCAGCCAAGGACAGTCCTTAGGCTACACCTTC.

CDR3 sequence: CASSSDGQPQHF. The CDR3 coding sequence is TGTGCCAGCAGCTCGGACGGCCAGCCCCAGCATTTT. The chain recombines TRBV5-5 with TRBJ1-5; D gene uncertain. CDR3 size: 12 residues. Looked up from germline, CDR1 is SGHKS and CDR2 is YYEKEE (reference sequence). Trimming took off 3 bases at V and 7 bases at J, with 8 bases between the two ends. Complete variable domain (other parts from reference TRBV5-5 and TRBJ1-5): DAGVTQSPTHLIKTRGQQVTLRCSPISGHKSVSWYQQVLGQGPQFIFQYYEKEERGRGNFPDRFSARQFPNYSSELNVNALLLGDSALYLCASSSDGQPQHFGDGTRLSIL.

The chain's CDR3 is CASSDINYGYTF. The CDR3 DNA reads as TGTGCCAGCAGTGATATTAACTATGGCTACACCTTC. V is TRBV2 and J is TRBJ1-2; D unresolved. CDR3 size: 12 residues. Trimming cost V 3 bases and J 1 base, with 3 bases left between them. Per the germline V gene, CDR1 is SNHLY and CDR2 is FYNNEI.

This chain joins TRBV28 and TRBJ2-7, with a weak D call TRBD1 (6 bases). This CDR3 contains 14 residues. The germline V gene encodes CDR1 MDHEN and CDR2 SYDVKM. The V and J ends lost 5 bases and 1 base respectively, with 12 bases between them. The CDR3 nucleotides read TGTGCCAGCAGTCACCCCGACAGGTCCTACGAGCAGTACTTC. Protein product: CASSHPDRSYEQYF.

V usage is TRBV10-3 and J usage is TRBJ1-1; D not resolved. The CDR3 loop spans 11 amino acids. CDR1 ENHRY and CDR2 SYGVKD come from the germline V gene. V gave up 0 bases and J gave up 8 bases, with 4 bases separating them. CDR3 sequence reads: CAISESREAFF. The CDR3 bases are TGTGCCATCAGTGAGTCGAGGGAAGCTTTCTTT.

J is TRBJ2-5 and V is TRBV6-5; 8 bases are a match to TRBD1. Trimming cost V 4 bases and J 9 bases; bases outside gene matches: 13. Germline V gene data show CDR1 as MNHEY and CDR2 as SVGAGI. The CDR3 consists of 15 residues. The CDR3, as DNA: TGTGCCAGCAGTTCCCCGCGGACAGGGACGGCTGCCCAGTACTTC. Translating it yields CASSSPRTGTAAQYF.

The V gene is TRBV27, the J gene TRBJ2-7; TRBD1 matches 9 bases. CDR1 is MNHEY and CDR2 is SMNVEV in the germline V gene (reference sequence). The trim removed 1 base at V and 4 bases at J, leaving 5 bases unmatched. The CDR3 loop spans 15 amino acids. The CDR3 bases are TGTGCCAGCAGTTTATGGGGGACAGGGCGGTACGAGCAGTACTTC. Translating gives CASSLWGTGRYEQYF.

The V call is TRBV4-1, the J call TRBJ2-2; weak D call: TRBD1 (6 bases). Germline V gene data show CDR1 as MGHRA and CDR2 as YSYEKL. The CDR3 is 15 amino acids. Trimming cost V 4 bases and J 6 bases, with 15 bases left between them. The CDR3 spells CASSPLGGLAGELFF. The DNA for the CDR3 is TGCGCCAGCAGCCCGCTAGGGGGATTGGCCGGGGAGCTGTTTTTT.

The chain is built from TRBV6-1 and TRBJ2-2; possibly TRBD1 for D (5 bases). The CDR3 is 15 residues long. V was shortened by 2 bases and J by 5 bases, with 12 bases between the two germline ends. The germline gives CDR1 MNHNS, CDR2 SASEGT. CDR3 protein: CASSEYVGVTGELFF. CDR3 DNA: TGTGCCAGCAGTGAATATGTAGGGGTGACCGGGGAGCTGTTTTTT.

On this clone: Other DNA sequences in the sample encode the same CDR3. The chain recombines TRBV29-1 with TRBJ2-1; D unresolved. CDR1 and CDR2 (germline): SQVTM, ANQGSEA. CDR3 length: 10 amino acids. Trimming pared 4 bases from V and 7 bases from J, leaving 5 bases between. This chain's CDR3 is CSVVRNEQFF. The CDR3, as DNA: TGCAGCGTTGTCCGGAATGAGCAGTTCTTC.

Concerning this clone itself: The same CDR3 can be traced to other DNA sequences in this sample. The CDR3 DNA sequence: TGTGCCAGCAGTTACGACGGCGAGGAGACCCAGTACTTC. Amino acids: CASSYDGEETQYF. The V call is TRBV6-5, the J call TRBJ2-5; D is unresolved. V was clipped by 2 bases and J by 5 bases, with 9 bases between them. Germline V gives CDR1 MNHEY, CDR2 SVGAGI. The CDR3 extends over 13 amino acids.

The chain couples TRBV11-3 to TRBJ2-7; D remains ambiguous. The CDR3 length is 14 residues. Per the germline V gene, CDR1 is SGHNT and CDR2 is YENEEA. The germline V and J ends were trimmed by 2 bases and 2 bases, with 10 bases remaining between them. The chain's CDR3 is CASSLSANAYEQYF. The CDR3 DNA reads TGTGCCAGCAGCTTATCAGCCAACGCCTACGAGCAGTACTTC.

J is TRBJ2-7 and V is TRBV2; 7 positions agree with TRBD1. Germline-derived CDR1 and CDR2 are SNHLY and FYNNEI. The CDR3 is made up of 14 amino acids. V trimming: 6 bases; J trimming: 3 bases; junction bases outside the gene matches: 8. CDR3 DNA: TGTGCCAGCAGGCCGGGACAGATCCTCTACGAGCAGTACTTC. Translating gives CASRPGQILYEQYF.

This clone came up once. The rearrangement links TRBV4-1 to TRBJ2-5; D gene unclear. CDR1 is MGHRA, CDR2 YSYEKL, per germline. This CDR3 spans 15 amino acids. V shed 4 bases and J shed 4 bases, with 16 bases lying between them. CDR3 DNA: TGCGCCAGCAGCCCAGCGCCCGGCGGAACAGAGACCCAGTACTTC. This sequence encodes CASSPAPGGTETQYF.

The genes are TRBV19 and TRBJ2-7, with TRBD2 identical over 8 bases. The V gene's germline CDR1 is LNHDA and CDR2 SQIVND (reference sequence). V dropped 5 bases and J dropped 4; count of bases not matched to a gene: 13. The CDR3 has 16 amino acids. The CDR3 sequence is CASSPGISGIWYEQYF. The CDR3 DNA is TGTGCCAGTAGTCCCGGTATTAGCGGGATTTGGTACGAGCAGTACTTC.

This chain links TRBV11-2 with TRBJ1-2; a weak D match, TRBD1 (6 bases). Germline CDR1 and CDR2: SGHAT and FQNNGV. CDR3 length: 14 amino acids. Trimming took 0 bases from V and 8 from J, leaving 13 bases between them. The CDR3 region is CASSLDLGAGGYTF. Here the CDR3 DNA reads TGTGCCAGCAGCTTAGATCTGGGGGCTGGGGGCTACACCTTC.

The chain couples TRBV7-9 to TRBJ2-5, with D perhaps matching TRBD1 (6 bases). V was trimmed by 2 bases and J by 2 bases, leaving 12 bases between them. Germline CDR1 and CDR2: SEHNR and FQNEAQ (reference sequence). This CDR3 region has 15 residues. The DNA for the CDR3 is TGTGCCAGCAGCTTACTTCGACAGGCACAAGAGACCCAGTACTTC. Translating gives CASSLLRQAQETQYF.

As regards this clone: Distinct nucleotide sequences in the sample also encode this CDR3. This sequence joins TRBV27 and TRBJ1-1; D might be TRBD1 (5 bases). CDR3 length: 13 residues. V dropped 0 bases and J dropped 6 bases, with 8 bases sitting between them. Germline V gene sequence: CDR1 MNHEY, CDR2 SMNVEV (reference sequence). The CDR3: CASSLSGGSEAFF. The CDR3 DNA sequence: TGTGCCAGCAGTTTATCGGGGGGGTCTGAAGCTTTCTTT.

DNA of the CDR3: TGTGCCAGCAGTGAAGATGGGCAGTACAATGAGCAGTTCTTC. This codes for CASSEDGQYNEQFF. The rearrangement links TRBV6-1 to TRBJ2-1, with D hard to call. V was clipped by 1 base and J by 4 bases, with 8 bases between them. Germline-derived CDR1 and CDR2 are MNHNS and SASEGT. This CDR3 comprises 14 residues.

The rearrangement joins TRBV6-6 to TRBJ1-5, with D unresolved. Germline-derived CDR1 and CDR2 are MNHNY and SVGAGI (reference sequence). The CDR3 length is 13 residues. V lost 5 bases and J 9 bases, leaving 14 bases between the germline ends. The CDR3 DNA reads as TGTGCCAGCAGTCCAACGGAGATTCGGCCCCAGCATTTT. Translated, it gives CASSPTEIRPQHF.

The gene calls are TRBV12-5 and TRBJ1-2, with 7 bases that match TRBD1. This CDR3 region has 13 residues. Germline-derived CDR1 and CDR2 are LGHNT and FRNRAP. V shed 6 bases and J 6 bases; nucleotides not matched to a gene: 7. CDR3 coding DNA: TGTGCTAGTGGCCTCGACAGGGTGGATGGCTACACCTTC. This codes for CASGLDRVDGYTF.

The chain employs TRBV9 and TRBJ2-3, with unresolved D. Looked up from germline, CDR1 is SGDLS and CDR2 is YYNGEE. The V and J ends lost 4 bases and 6 bases respectively, with 12 bases between them. CDR3 length: 13 residues. CDR3 sequence: CASSTSNMDTQYF. The DNA for the CDR3 is TGTGCCAGCAGCACTTCCAACATGGATACGCAGTATTTT.

The gene calls are TRBV5-6 and TRBJ2-1; D gene uncertain. The CDR3 is 12 amino acids. Germline values: CDR1 SGHDT, CDR2 YYEEEE. Trimming removed 0 bases at V and 8 bases at J, with 6 bases between. CDR3 in amino acids: CASSLEGHEQFF. The DNA of the CDR3 is TGTGCCAGCAGCTTGGAGGGCCATGAGCAGTTCTTC.